This T cell receptor beta chain came from a study of shared clonotypes between healthy human individuals. Sequencing was at deep level. The assay was immunoSEQ multiplex PCR, and TCRdb's table has in-frame clones only and misses some. Of over 850,000 clones listed, 70% to 80% are singletons. Between the trimmed V and J ends, which lost 6 bases and 2 bases, there was a span of 13 bases. Germline-derived CDR1 and CDR2 are KGHSH and LQKENI. The CDR3 is made up of 14 amino acids. This clone was found once. Sample: memory CD4+ T cells from PBMCs. The subset denotes: CD45RA-negative fraction. The TCR originated in a young man in good health. Some clones in this sample may be carry-over from other donors' samples. This chain joins TRBV18 and TRBJ2-5, with D possibly TRBD2 on 5 matching bases. The CDR3 region is CASSHPGGQETQYF. The CDR3 DNA is TGTGCCAGCTCCCACCCCGGCGGGCAAGAGACCCAGTACTTC.